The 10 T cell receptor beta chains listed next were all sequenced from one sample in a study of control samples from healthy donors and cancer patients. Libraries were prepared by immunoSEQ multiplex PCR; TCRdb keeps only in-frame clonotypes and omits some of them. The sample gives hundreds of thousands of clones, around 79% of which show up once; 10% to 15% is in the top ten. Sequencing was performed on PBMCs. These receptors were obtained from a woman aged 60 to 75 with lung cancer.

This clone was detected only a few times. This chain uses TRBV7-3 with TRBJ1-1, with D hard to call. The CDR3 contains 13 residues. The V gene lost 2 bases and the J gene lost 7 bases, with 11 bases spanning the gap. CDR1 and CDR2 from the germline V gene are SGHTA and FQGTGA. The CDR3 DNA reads TGTGCCAGCAGCTTAGGTGCGGCAGGTGAAGCTTTCTTT. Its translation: CASSLGAAGEAFF.

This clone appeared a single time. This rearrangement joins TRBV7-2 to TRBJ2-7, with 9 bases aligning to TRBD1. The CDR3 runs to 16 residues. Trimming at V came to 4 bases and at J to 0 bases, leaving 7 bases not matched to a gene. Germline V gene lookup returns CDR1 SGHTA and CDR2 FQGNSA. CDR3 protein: CASSSRRDRVSYEQYF. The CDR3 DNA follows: TGTGCCAGCAGCTCCAGGCGGGACAGGGTCTCCTACGAGCAGTACTTC.

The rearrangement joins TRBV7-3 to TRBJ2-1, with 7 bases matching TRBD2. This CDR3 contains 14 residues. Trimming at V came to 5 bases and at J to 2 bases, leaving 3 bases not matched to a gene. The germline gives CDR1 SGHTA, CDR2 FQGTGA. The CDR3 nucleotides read TGTGCCAGCAGCGGTGGGGGGGCCTACAATGAGCAGTTCTTC. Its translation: CASSGGGAYNEQFF.

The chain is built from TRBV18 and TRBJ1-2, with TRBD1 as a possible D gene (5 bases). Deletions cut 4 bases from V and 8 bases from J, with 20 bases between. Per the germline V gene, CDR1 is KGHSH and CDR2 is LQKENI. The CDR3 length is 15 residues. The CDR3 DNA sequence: TGTGCCAGCTCACGATGGGGGGACCCACAACCCGGCTACACCTTC. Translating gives CASSRWGDPQPGYTF.

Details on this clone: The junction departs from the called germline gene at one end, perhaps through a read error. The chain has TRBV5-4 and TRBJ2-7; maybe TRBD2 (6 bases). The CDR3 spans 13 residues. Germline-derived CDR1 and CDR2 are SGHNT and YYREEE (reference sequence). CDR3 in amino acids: CASSLDLDRDFQF. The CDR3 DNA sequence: TGTGCCAGCAGCTTGGATCTGGACCGGGACTTCCAGTTC.

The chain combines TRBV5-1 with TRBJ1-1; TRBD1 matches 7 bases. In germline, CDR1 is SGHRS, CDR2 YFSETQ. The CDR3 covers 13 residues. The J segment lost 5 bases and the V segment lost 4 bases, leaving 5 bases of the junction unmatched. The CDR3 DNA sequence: TGCGCCAGCAGCCAGGGGGGGAGAACTGAAGCTTTCTTT. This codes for CASSQGGRTEAFF. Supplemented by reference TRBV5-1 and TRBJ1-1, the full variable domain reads KAGVTQTPRYLIKTRGQQVTLSCSPISGHRSVSWYQQTPGQGLQFLFEYFSETQRNKGNFPGRFSGRQFSNSRSEMNVSTLELGDSALYLCASSQGGRTEAFFGQGTRLTVV.

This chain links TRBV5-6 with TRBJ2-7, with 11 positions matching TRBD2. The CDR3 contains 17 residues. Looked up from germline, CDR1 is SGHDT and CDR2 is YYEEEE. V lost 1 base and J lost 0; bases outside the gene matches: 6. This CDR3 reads CASSLSLAGGSSYEQYF. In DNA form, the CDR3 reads TGTGCCAGCAGCTTGAGTCTAGCGGGGGGTAGCTCCTACGAGCAGTACTTC. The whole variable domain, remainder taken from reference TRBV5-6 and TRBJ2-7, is DAGVTQSPTHLIKTRGQQVTLRCSPKSGHDTVSWYQQALGQGPQFIFQYYEEEERQRGNFPDRFSGHQFPNYSSELNVNALLLGDSALYLCASSLSLAGGSSYEQYFGPGTRLTVT.

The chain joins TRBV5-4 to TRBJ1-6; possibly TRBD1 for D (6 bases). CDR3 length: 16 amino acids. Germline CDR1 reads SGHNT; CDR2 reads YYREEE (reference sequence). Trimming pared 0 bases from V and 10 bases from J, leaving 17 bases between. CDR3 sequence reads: CASSLEGGPIGSPLHF. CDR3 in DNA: TGTGCCAGCAGCTTGGAGGGGGGACCGATAGGGTCACCCCTCCACTTT.

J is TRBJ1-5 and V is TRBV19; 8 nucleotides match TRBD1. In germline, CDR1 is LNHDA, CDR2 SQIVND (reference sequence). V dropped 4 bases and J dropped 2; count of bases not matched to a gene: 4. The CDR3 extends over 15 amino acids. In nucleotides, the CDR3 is TGTGCCAGTAGTACGGACAGGGTTGGCAATCAGCCCCAGCATTTT. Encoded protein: CASSTDRVGNQPQHF.

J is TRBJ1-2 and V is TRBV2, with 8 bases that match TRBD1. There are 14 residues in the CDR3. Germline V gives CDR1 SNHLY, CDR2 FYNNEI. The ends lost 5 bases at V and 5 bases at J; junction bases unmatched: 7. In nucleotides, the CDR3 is TGTGCCAGCAGTTTTGGACAGGGATTATATGGCTACACCTTC. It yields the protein CASSFGQGLYGYTF.